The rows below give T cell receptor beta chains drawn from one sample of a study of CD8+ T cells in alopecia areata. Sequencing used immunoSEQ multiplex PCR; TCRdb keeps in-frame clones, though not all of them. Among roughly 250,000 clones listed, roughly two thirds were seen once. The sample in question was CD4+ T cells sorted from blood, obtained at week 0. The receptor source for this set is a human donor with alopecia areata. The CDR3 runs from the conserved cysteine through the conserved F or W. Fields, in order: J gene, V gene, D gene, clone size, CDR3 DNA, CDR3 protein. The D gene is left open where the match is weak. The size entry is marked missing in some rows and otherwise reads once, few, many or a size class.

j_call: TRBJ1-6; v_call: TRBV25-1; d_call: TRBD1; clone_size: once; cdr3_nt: TGTGCCAGCAAACTTAAACCGGGACAGGGTCCGAGTTCACCCCTCCACTTT; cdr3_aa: CASKLKPGQGPSSPLHF
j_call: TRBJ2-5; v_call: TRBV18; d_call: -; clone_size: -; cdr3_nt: TGTGCCAGCTCACCAGGAGTGGAGACCCAGTACTTC; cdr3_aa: CASSPGVETQYF
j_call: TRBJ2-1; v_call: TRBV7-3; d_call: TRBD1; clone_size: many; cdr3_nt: TGTGCCAGCAGCTCGACAGGGCTCCCTCTCTCCAATGAGCAGTTCTTC; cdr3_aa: CASSSTGLPLSNEQFF
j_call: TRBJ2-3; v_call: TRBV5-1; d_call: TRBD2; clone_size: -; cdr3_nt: TGCGCCAGCAGCTTGGAAGCGGGGGGCACAGATACGCAGTATTTT; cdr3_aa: CASSLEAGGTDTQYF
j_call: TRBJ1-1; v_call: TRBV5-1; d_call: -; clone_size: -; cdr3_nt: TGCGCCAGCAGCTTGGGGACCACGAGATCTGAAGCTTTCTTT; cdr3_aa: CASSLGTTRSEAFF
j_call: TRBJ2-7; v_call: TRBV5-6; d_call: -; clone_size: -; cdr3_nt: TGTGCCAGCAGCTTTGGCCGGGACACGAGCTCCTACGAGCAGTACTTC; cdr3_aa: CASSFGRDTSSYEQYF
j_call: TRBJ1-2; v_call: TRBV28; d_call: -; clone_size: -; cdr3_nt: TGTGCCAGCAGTTTAGTACAGCCCTATGGCTACACCTTC; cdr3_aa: CASSLVQPYGYTF
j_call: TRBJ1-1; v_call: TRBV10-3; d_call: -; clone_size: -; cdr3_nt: TGTGCCATCAGGTCAGATAATCTTATGAACACTGAAGCTTTCTTT; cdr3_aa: CAIRSDNLMNTEAFF
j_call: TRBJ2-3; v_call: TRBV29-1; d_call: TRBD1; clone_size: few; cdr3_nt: TGCAGCACGGGACAGGTTACAGATACGCAGTATTTT; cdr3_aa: CSTGQVTDTQYF
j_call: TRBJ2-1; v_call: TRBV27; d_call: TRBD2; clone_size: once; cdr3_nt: TGTGCCAGCAGGGCCGCTAGCGGGGGGGCCATGGGTGAGCAGTTCTTC; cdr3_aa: CASRAASGGAMGEQFF
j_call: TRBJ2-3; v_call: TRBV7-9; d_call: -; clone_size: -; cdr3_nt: TGTGCCAGCAGCCCCGCGACTAGGTTAGATACGCAGTATTTT; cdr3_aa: CASSPATRLDTQYF
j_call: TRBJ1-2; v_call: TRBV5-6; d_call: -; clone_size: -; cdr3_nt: TGTGCCAGCAGCTCTGGAGCCTATGGCTACACCTTC; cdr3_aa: CASSSGAYGYTF
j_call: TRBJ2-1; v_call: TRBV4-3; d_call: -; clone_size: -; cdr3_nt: TGCGCCAGCAGCCAAGGCCCACATGAGCAGTTCTTC; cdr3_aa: CASSQGPHEQFF
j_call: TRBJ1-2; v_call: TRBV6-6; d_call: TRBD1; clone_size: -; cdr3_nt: TGTGCCAGCAGTTACAGGGGGCAAGATGGCTACACCTTC; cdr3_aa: CASSYRGQDGYTF
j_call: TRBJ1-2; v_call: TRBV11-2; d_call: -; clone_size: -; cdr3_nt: TGTGCCAGCAGCTTAGACGGTCTCTATGGCTACACCTTC; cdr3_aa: CASSLDGLYGYTF
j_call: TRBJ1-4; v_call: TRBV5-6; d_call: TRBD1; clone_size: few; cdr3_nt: TGTGCCAGCAGCCAACCGGGACAGGGGAGTGAAAAACTGTTTTTT; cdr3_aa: CASSQPGQGSEKLFF
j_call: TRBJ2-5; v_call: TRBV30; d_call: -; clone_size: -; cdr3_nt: TGTGCCTGGAGTTTGGGGGCCCAGTACTTC; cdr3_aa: CAWSLGAQYF
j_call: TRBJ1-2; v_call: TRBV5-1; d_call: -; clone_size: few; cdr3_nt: TGCGCCAGCAGCTTGGGGACCGACGGTGGCTACACCTTC; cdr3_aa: CASSLGTDGGYTF
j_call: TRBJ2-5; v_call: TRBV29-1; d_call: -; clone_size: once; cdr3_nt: TGCAGCGTCCTAAGGAGCTTAGAGACCCAGTACTTC; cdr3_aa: CSVLRSLETQYF
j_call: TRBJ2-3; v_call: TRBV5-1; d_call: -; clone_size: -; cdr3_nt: TGCGCCAGCAGCTTGGAGTCGGACACAGATACGCAGTATTTT; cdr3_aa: CASSLESDTDTQYF
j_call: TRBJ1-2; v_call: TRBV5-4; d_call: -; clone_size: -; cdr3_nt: TGTGCCAGCAGCTTTTGGAGGGGGGATGGCTACACCTTC; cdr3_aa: CASSFWRGDGYTF
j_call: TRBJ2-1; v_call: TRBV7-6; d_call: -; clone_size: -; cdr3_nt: TGTGCCAGCAGCCTTTGGGGAGTCTCCGGCAATGAGCAGTTCTTC; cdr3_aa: CASSLWGVSGNEQFF
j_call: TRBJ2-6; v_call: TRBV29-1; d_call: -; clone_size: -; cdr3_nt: TGCAGCGTGGGCACCGGGACACGGGCCAACGTCCTGACTTTC; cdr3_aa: CSVGTGTRANVLTF
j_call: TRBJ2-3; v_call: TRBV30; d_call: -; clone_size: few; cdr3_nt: TGTGCCTGGAGTTCCCCCAGGGGGGAGTTATTAGATACGCAGTATTTT; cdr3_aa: CAWSSPRGELLDTQYF
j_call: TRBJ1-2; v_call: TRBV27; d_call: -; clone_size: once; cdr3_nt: TGTGCCAGCAGCCGGGGACGCAACTATGGCTACACCTTC; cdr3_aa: CASSRGRNYGYTF
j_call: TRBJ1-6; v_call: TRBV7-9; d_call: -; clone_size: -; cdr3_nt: TGTGCCAGCAGCTTACTGCTGGGTACAGGTCATTCACCCCTCCACTTT; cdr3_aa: CASSLLLGTGHSPLHF
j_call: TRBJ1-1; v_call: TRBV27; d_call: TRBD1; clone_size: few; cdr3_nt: TGTGCCAGCAGTTTGACAGGGGCGATTGAAGCTTTCTTT; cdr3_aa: CASSLTGAIEAFF
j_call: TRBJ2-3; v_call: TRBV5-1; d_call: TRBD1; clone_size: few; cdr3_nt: TGCGCCAGCGGATCCCCCGGGACAGGGGGCCGTACGCAGTATTTT; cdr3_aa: CASGSPGTGGRTQYF
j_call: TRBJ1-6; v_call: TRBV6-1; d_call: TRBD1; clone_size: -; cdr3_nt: TGTGCCAGCACCCCTACAGGGGGCTCTTATTCACCCCTCCACTTT; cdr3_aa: CASTPTGGSYSPLHF
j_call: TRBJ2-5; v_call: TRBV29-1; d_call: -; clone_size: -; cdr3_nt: TGCAGCCTACAGCTCTCGCCCGGGACCCAGTACTTC; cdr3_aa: CSLQLSPGTQYF
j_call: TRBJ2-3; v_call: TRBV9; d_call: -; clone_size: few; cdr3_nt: TGTGCCAGCAGCGTAGGCTTGATAGATACGCAGTATTTT; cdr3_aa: CASSVGLIDTQYF
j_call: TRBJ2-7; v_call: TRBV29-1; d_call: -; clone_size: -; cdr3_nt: TGCAGCGTTGAAGATCAGGGAGACGAGCAGTACTTC; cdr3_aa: CSVEDQGDEQYF
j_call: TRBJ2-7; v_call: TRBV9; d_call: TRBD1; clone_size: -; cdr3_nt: TGTGCCAGCAGCCCCGGACAGGGGAGAGTCTACGAGCAGTACTTC; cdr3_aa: CASSPGQGRVYEQYF
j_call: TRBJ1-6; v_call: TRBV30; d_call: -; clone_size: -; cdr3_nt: TGTGCCCTCTCACAGGGTAATGATTCACCCCTCCACTTT; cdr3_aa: CALSQGNDSPLHF
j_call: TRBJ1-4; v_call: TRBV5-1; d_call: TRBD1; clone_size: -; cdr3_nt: TGCGCCAGCAGCTTGGTCCCCGGACAGGGGGCAGAAAAACTGTTTTTT; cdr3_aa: CASSLVPGQGAEKLFF
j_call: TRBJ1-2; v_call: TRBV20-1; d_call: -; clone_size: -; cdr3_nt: TGCAGTGTATGGGGTGTCGGGGGCTACACCTTC; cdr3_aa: CSVWGVGGYTF
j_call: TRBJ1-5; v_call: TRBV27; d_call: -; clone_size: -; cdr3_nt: TGTGCCAGCAGACCGAAGGGAGGAAGCAATCAGCCCCAGCATTTT; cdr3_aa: CASRPKGGSNQPQHF
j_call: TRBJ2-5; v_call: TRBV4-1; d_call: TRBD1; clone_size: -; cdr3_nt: TGCGCCAGCAGCTACCCCGGAGTCACAGGGGGAGAGACCCAGTACTTC; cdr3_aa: CASSYPGVTGGETQYF
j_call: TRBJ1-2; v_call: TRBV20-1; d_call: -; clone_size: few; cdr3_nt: TGCAGTGCTAGAAATCCAGGGGGCTACACCTTC; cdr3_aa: CSARNPGGYTF
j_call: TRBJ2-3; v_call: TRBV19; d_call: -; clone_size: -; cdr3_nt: TGTGCCAGCCGTCCGGGAATGGCAGATACGCAGTATTTT; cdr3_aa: CASRPGMADTQYF
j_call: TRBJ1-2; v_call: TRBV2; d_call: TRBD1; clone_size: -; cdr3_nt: TGTGCCACCAGGACAGGGAGGAACTATGGCTACACCTTC; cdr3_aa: CATRTGRNYGYTF
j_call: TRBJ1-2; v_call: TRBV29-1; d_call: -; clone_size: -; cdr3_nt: TGCAGCGTTGAAGACGATGAGGGATTGGGCTATGGCTACACCTTC; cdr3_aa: CSVEDDEGLGYGYTF